This T cell receptor beta chain was sequenced in a study of blood T cell repertoires in COVID-19. Study-level background: Both acute and convalescent COVID-19 samples were obtained from the United States, Italy and Spain. Nucleic acid was either cDNA or gDNA, and it came from T cells, B-cell-depleted T cells, or PBMCs.

The CDR3 spans 17 residues. Germline loops: CDR1 SEHNR, CDR2 FQNEAQ (reference sequence). V lost 1 base and J 2 bases, leaving 18 bases between the germline ends. Generated by immunoSEQ multiplex PCR, the TCRdb table keeps only in-frame clones and is missing some. The data show fewer than 50,000 clones, approximately 90% seen once. Source material: peripheral blood. The V call is TRBV7-9, the J call TRBJ2-7; D perhaps matches TRBD1 (5 bases). This TCR was sampled from a man between 50 and 59 years old with active COVID-19. Here the CDR3 DNA reads TGTGCCAGCAGCTTAGAGGGGCTCCTAGGCATACCCTACGAGCAGTACTTC. This translates into CASSLEGLLGIPYEQYF.